This is a list of T cell receptor beta chains from one sample in a study of shared T cell receptors in the human thymus. Sequencing was performed with immunoSEQ multiplex PCR; in TCRdb, only in-frame clones are kept and a portion is missing. Of more than 300,000 clones in the sample, just under 95% are singletons; the top ten hold roughly 0.02%. The specimen was thymocytes. The receptors stem from a human donor. The CDR3 runs from the conserved cysteine through the conserved F or W. Each record gives: CDR3 length, V gene, J gene, D gene, clone size, CDR3 protein, CDR3 DNA. A D gene is named only where the DNA matches it firmly. Size values are once, few and many counts, or a class for expanded clones, and some rows have none.

length: 14
V: TRBV5-1
J: TRBJ1-1
D: .
size: .
CDR3: CASSVGRSNTEAFF
DNA: TGCGCCAGCAGCGTAGGACGGTCGAACACTGAAGCTTTCTTT

length: 14
V: TRBV28
J: TRBJ2-1
D: .
size: .
CDR3: CASSPGGLSNEQFF
DNA: TGTGCCAGCAGCCCAGGGGGGCTGAGCAATGAGCAGTTCTTC

length: 16
V: TRBV2
J: TRBJ2-2
D: TRBD2
size: .
CDR3: CASSEASGGGTGELFF
DNA: TGTGCCAGCAGTGAAGCGAGCGGGGGTGGCACCGGGGAGCTGTTTTTT

length: 14
V: TRBV19
J: TRBJ2-7
D: TRBD2
size: .
CDR3: CASRGTSGDYEQYF
DNA: TGTGCCAGTAGGGGGACTAGCGGAGACTACGAGCAGTACTTC

length: 14
V: TRBV5-1
J: TRBJ1-2
D: .
size: .
CDR3: CASSLEGTNYGYTF
DNA: TGCGCCAGCAGCTTGGAGGGTACTAACTATGGCTACACCTTC

length: 14
V: TRBV23-1
J: TRBJ1-1
D: .
size: .
CDR3: CASSHGELNTEAFF
DNA: TGCGCCAGCAGTCACGGGGAGCTGAACACTGAAGCTTTCTTT

length: 20
V: TRBV19
J: TRBJ1-5
D: .
size: .
CDR3: CASSMGEPGGERAGDQPQHF
DNA: TGTGCCAGTAGTATGGGAGAACCGGGGGGCGAACGGGCAGGTGATCAGCCCCAGCATTTT

length: 16
V: TRBV7-2
J: TRBJ2-1
D: TRBD2
size: .
CDR3: CASSLTGGPEYNEQFF
DNA: TGTGCCAGCAGCTTAACGGGAGGCCCCGAGTACAATGAGCAGTTCTTC

length: 17
V: TRBV4-3
J: TRBJ1-5
D: .
size: .
CDR3: CASSQGPTGNSNQPQHF
DNA: TGCGCCAGCAGCCAAGGGCCCACAGGGAATAGCAATCAGCCCCAGCATTTT

length: 13
V: TRBV29-1
J: TRBJ1-5
D: .
size: .
CDR3: CSVSDGSNQPQHF
DNA: TGCAGCGTATCTGACGGTAGCAATCAGCCCCAGCATTTT

length: 15
V: TRBV1
J: TRBJ1-1
D: .
size: .
CDR3: CTSSQERGPNTEAFF
DNA: TGCACCAGCAGCCAAGAAAGGGGACCGAACACTGAAGCTTTCTTT

length: 16
V: TRBV7-2
J: TRBJ2-7
D: .
size: once
CDR3: CASSLAGGAGHYEQYF
DNA: TGTGCCAGCAGCTTAGCGGGGGGAGCGGGACACTACGAGCAGTACTTC

length: 14
V: TRBV5-1
J: TRBJ2-3
D: TRBD2
size: .
CDR3: CASSQLAGGDTQYF
DNA: TGCGCCAGCAGCCAACTAGCGGGAGGAGATACGCAGTATTTT

length: 15
V: TRBV18
J: TRBJ2-4
D: TRBD2
size: .
CDR3: CASSLRGRDKNIQYF
DNA: TGTGCCAGCTCTCTGCGTGGGAGGGACAAAAACATTCAGTACTTC